What follows are 2 T cell receptor beta chains derived from one specimen sequenced in a study of T cells in localized non-small cell lung cancer. Profiling relied on immunoSEQ multiplex PCR, and the TCRdb table lists in-frame clones only, not all of them. The sample lists 20,000 to 30,000 clones; approximately 84% were seen once. This specimen was peripheral blood, taken before any cancer treatment. The source is a man aged 40 to 75 with stage III squamous cell lung carcinoma.

The V call is TRBV7-9, the J call TRBJ2-3, with 9 bases matching TRBD1. V dropped 5 bases and J dropped 4; count of bases not matched to a gene: 10. Germline CDR1 reads SEHNR; CDR2 reads FQNEAQ (reference sequence). This CDR3 is built from 16 residues. The CDR3 DNA sequence: TGTGCCAGCAGCCCCCGGGACAGGGCTTCACCAGATACGCAGTATTTT. This translates into CASSPRDRASPDTQYF.

The chain couples TRBV6-1 to TRBJ1-2, with D possibly TRBD1 on 5 matching bases. Trimming shortened V by 7 bases and J by 5 bases, and 17 bases separated the two germline ends. This CDR3 region has 14 residues. Germline values: CDR1 MNHNS, CDR2 SASEGT. In nucleotides, the CDR3 is TGTGCCAGCACCCCCGGACAACCGCCTTATGGCTACACCTTC. Translated, it gives CASTPGQPPYGYTF.